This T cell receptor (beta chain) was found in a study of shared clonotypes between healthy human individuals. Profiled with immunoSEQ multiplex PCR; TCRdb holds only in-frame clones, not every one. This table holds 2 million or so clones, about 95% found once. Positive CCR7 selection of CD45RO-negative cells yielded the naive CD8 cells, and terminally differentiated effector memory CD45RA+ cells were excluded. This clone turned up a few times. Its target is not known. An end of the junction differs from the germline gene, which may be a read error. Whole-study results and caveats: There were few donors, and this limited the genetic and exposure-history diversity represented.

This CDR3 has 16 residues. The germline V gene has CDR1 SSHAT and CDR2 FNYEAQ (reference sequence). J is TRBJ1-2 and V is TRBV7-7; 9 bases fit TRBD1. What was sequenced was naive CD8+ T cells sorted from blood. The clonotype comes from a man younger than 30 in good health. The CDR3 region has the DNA TGTGCTAGCAGCTTGCTAGAGGGACAGGGAAGGGGAGGCTACACCTTC. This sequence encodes CASSLLEGQGRGGYTF.